This is a list of T cell receptor beta chains from one sample in a study of graft-versus-host responses after intestinal transplantation. Sequencing was performed with immunoSEQ multiplex PCR; in TCRdb, only in-frame clones are kept and a portion is missing. In the table there are 9,500 to 15,000 clones, under 45% of which are singletons. Sequenced here: alloreactive CD8+ T cells from a mixed lymphocyte reaction culture, sampled before intestinal transplant. These receptors all come from a human patient who received an intestinal transplant. Each CDR3 is given with its conserved first and last residue. Fields, in order: clone size, J gene, V gene, D gene, CDR3 DNA, CDR3 protein. The D gene is left open where the match is weak. For some rows the clone size is stated as once, few or many, or as a class when expanded; others skip it.

clone_size: .; j_call: TRBJ2-3; v_call: TRBV7-6; d_call: .; cdr3_nt: TGTGCCAGCAGCCCCCCCAAAAGGTGGGATACGCAGTATTTT; cdr3_aa: CASSPPKRWDTQYF
clone_size: .; j_call: TRBJ2-1; v_call: TRBV7-3; d_call: TRBD2; cdr3_nt: TGTGCCGGCGGCTTAGTGACTAGCGGGAGCCTCGCATACAATGAGCAGTTCTTC; cdr3_aa: CAGGLVTSGSLAYNEQFF
clone_size: .; j_call: TRBJ2-1; v_call: TRBV27; d_call: TRBD2; cdr3_nt: TGTGCCAGCAGGTGGGCGGGAGCGCACAATGAGCAGTTCTTC; cdr3_aa: CASRWAGAHNEQFF
clone_size: .; j_call: TRBJ2-1; v_call: TRBV21-1; d_call: .; cdr3_nt: TGTGCCAGCAGCGCCGACGGGGCGATATACAATGAGCAGTTCTTC; cdr3_aa: CASSADGAIYNEQFF
clone_size: .; j_call: TRBJ2-1; v_call: TRBV5-4; d_call: TRBD1; cdr3_nt: TGTGCCAGCAGCTTAGATTTTTGGACAGGGTTAAGACTGACAGACAATGAGCAGTTCTTC; cdr3_aa: CASSLDFWTGLRLTDNEQFF
clone_size: medium-sized; j_call: TRBJ2-2; v_call: TRBV5-1; d_call: .; cdr3_nt: TGCGCCAGCAGCTTTCAAAGGGCCGGGGAGCTGTTTTTT; cdr3_aa: CASSFQRAGELFF
clone_size: few; j_call: TRBJ2-1; v_call: TRBV27; d_call: .; cdr3_nt: TGTGCCAGCAGTTTAACTCGGGATCTGGGCAATGAGCAGTTCTTC; cdr3_aa: CASSLTRDLGNEQFF
clone_size: .; j_call: TRBJ1-2; v_call: TRBV6-6; d_call: .; cdr3_nt: TGTGCCAGCAGTTACAGGGAGATCTATGGCTACACCTTC; cdr3_aa: CASSYREIYGYTF
clone_size: .; j_call: TRBJ2-6; v_call: TRBV7-8; d_call: .; cdr3_nt: TGTGCCAGCAGTTTATTCGGGGCCAACGTCCTGACTTTC; cdr3_aa: CASSLFGANVLTF
clone_size: few; j_call: TRBJ2-7; v_call: TRBV11-1; d_call: .; cdr3_nt: TGTGCCAGCAGGGGCGGGCAGGCCTACGAGCAGTACTTC; cdr3_aa: CASRGGQAYEQYF
clone_size: .; j_call: TRBJ2-7; v_call: TRBV6-1; d_call: .; cdr3_nt: TGTGCCAGCAGTCTGTCAGGGTCCTCCTACGAGCAGTACTTC; cdr3_aa: CASSLSGSSYEQYF
clone_size: .; j_call: TRBJ2-7; v_call: TRBV4-3; d_call: TRBD1; cdr3_nt: TGCGCCAGCAGCCAATCCCGGGGCGGACAGGGCCACGAGCAGTACTTC; cdr3_aa: CASSQSRGGQGHEQYF
clone_size: few; j_call: TRBJ2-4; v_call: TRBV10-2; d_call: .; cdr3_nt: TGCGCCAGCTACGACGGCCCGATAGCCAAAAACATTCAGTACTTC; cdr3_aa: CASYDGPIAKNIQYF
clone_size: .; j_call: TRBJ2-1; v_call: TRBV2; d_call: TRBD2; cdr3_nt: TGTGCCAGCAGTGAAGAAGGGACTAGCGGGAGTCGGGGTTATGGGCAGTTCTTC; cdr3_aa: CASSEEGTSGSRGYGQFF
clone_size: .; j_call: TRBJ2-7; v_call: TRBV6-6; d_call: .; cdr3_nt: TGTGCCAGCAGTTACTCTCCAGGTCCCTACGAGCAGTACTTC; cdr3_aa: CASSYSPGPYEQYF
clone_size: .; j_call: TRBJ2-1; v_call: TRBV28; d_call: TRBD2; cdr3_nt: TGTGCCAGCAGTTTATTGTGGCTAGCGGGAGTCCATGAGCAGTTCTTC; cdr3_aa: CASSLLWLAGVHEQFF
clone_size: .; j_call: TRBJ2-7; v_call: TRBV27; d_call: .; cdr3_nt: TGTGCCAGCACCCCAGCTTTCGGTTACTACGAGCAGTACTTC; cdr3_aa: CASTPAFGYYEQYF
clone_size: large; j_call: TRBJ2-7; v_call: TRBV7-6; d_call: .; cdr3_nt: TGTGCCAGCAGCTTAGGCAACGGCTACGAGCAGTACTTC; cdr3_aa: CASSLGNGYEQYF
clone_size: once; j_call: TRBJ2-7; v_call: TRBV28; d_call: TRBD2; cdr3_nt: TGTGCCAGCAGCTCCGCCCGGACTAGCGGACCCTACGAGCAGTACTTC; cdr3_aa: CASSSARTSGPYEQYF
clone_size: medium-sized; j_call: TRBJ1-4; v_call: TRBV15; d_call: .; cdr3_nt: TGTGCCACCAGCACTTACCAGGGAAGCCTTAATGAAAAACTGTTTTTT; cdr3_aa: CATSTYQGSLNEKLFF
clone_size: .; j_call: TRBJ2-7; v_call: TRBV6-6; d_call: TRBD2; cdr3_nt: TGTGCCAGCAGTTACTCTATTGGGGCGGGAGACGAGCAGTACTTC; cdr3_aa: CASSYSIGAGDEQYF
clone_size: few; j_call: TRBJ1-1; v_call: TRBV6-5; d_call: .; cdr3_nt: TGTGCCAGCAGTCCGACAGTTACTGAAGCTTTCTTT; cdr3_aa: CASSPTVTEAFF
clone_size: few; j_call: TRBJ2-7; v_call: TRBV7-9; d_call: .; cdr3_nt: TGTGCCAGCAGTTGGGGGGCCTCCTACGAGCAGTACTTC; cdr3_aa: CASSWGASYEQYF
clone_size: .; j_call: TRBJ1-2; v_call: TRBV9; d_call: .; cdr3_nt: TGTGCCAGCAGCGTAGCCCCGTCCAGGGTGAAATATGGCTACACCTTC; cdr3_aa: CASSVAPSRVKYGYTF